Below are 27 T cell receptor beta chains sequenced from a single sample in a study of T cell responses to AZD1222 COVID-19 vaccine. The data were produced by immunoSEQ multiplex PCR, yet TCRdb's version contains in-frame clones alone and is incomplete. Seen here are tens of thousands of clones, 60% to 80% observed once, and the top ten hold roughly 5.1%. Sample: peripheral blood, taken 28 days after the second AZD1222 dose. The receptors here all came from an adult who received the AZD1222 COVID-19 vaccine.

CDR3 sequence: CASSRVQGAREKLFF. CDR3 DNA: TGTGCCAGCAGCCGGGTCCAGGGGGCAAGGGAAAAACTGTTTTTT. The rearrangement links TRBV14 to TRBJ1-4; 8 bases line up with TRBD1. The CDR3 loop spans 15 amino acids. The trim removed 4 bases at V and 8 bases at J, leaving 9 bases unmatched. Germline V CDR1 and CDR2: SGHDN, FVKESK.

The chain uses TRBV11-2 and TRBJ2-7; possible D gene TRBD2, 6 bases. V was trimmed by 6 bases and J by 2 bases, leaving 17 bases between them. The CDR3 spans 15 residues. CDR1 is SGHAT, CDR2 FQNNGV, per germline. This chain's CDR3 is CASSRSSDVTYEQYF. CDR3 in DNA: TGTGCCAGCAGTAGATCTAGCGACGTAACCTACGAGCAGTACTTC.

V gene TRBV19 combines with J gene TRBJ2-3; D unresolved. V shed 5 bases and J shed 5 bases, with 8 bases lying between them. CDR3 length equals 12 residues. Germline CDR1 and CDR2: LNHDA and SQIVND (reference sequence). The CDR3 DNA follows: TGTGCCAGTAGTGCCCGGGTAGATACGCAGTATTTT. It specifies CASSARVDTQYF.

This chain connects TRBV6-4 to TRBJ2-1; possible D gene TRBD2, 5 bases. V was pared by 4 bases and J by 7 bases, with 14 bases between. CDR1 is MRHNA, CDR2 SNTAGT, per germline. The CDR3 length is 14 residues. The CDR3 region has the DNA TGTGCCAGCAGTGGCCCGGACTCGTCGAATGAGCAGTTCTTC. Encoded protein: CASSGPDSSNEQFF.

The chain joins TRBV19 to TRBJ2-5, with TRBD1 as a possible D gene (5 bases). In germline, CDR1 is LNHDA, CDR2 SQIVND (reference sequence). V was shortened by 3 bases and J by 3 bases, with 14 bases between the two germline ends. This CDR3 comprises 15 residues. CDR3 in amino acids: CASSIAKGREETQYF. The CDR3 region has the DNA TGTGCCAGTAGTATCGCCAAGGGCAGGGAAGAGACCCAGTACTTC.

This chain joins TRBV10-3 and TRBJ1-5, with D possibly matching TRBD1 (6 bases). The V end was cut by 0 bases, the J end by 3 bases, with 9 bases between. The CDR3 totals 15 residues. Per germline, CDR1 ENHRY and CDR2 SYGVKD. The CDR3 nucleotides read TGTGCCATCAGTGAGTCAGGACAGAACAATCAGCCCCAGCATTTT. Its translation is CAISESGQNNQPQHF.

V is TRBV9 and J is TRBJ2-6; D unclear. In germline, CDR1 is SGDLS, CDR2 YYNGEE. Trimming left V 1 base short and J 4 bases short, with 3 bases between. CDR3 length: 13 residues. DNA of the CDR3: TGTGCCAGCAGCGTACCCGGGGCCAACGTCCTGACTTTC. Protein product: CASSVPGANVLTF.

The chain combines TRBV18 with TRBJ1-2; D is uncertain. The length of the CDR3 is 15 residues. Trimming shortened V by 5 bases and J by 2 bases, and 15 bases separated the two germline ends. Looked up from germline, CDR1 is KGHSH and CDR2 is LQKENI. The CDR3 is CASSSIAEPNYGYTF. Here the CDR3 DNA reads TGTGCCAGCTCATCGATCGCCGAGCCCAACTATGGCTACACCTTC.

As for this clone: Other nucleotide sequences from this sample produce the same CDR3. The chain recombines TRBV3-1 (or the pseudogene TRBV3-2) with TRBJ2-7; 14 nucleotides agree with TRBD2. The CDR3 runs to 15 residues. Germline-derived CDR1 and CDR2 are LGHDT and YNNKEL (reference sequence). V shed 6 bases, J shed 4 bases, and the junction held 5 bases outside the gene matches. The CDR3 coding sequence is TGTGCCAGCAGTTTCGGGACTAGCGGGAGTTACGAGCAGTACTTC. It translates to CASSFGTSGSYEQYF.

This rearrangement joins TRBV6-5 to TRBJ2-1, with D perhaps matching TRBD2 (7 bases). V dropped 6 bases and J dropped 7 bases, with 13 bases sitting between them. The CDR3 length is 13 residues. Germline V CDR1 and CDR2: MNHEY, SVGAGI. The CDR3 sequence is CASRFGGANEQFF. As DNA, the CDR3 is TGTGCCAGCAGGTTTGGGGGGGCGAATGAGCAGTTCTTC.

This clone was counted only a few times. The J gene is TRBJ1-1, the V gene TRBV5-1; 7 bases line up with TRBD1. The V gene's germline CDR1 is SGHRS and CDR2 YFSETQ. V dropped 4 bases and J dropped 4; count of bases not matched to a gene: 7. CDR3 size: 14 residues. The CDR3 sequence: CASSGDTGVTEAFF. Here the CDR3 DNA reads TGCGCCAGCAGCGGCGACACAGGGGTCACTGAAGCTTTCTTT.

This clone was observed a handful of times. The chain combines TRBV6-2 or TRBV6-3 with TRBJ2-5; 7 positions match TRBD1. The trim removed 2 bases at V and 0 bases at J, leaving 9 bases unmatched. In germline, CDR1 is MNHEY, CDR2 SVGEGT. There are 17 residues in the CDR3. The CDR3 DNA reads TGTGCCAGCAGTTACAATCCGGGACAGTCAAACCAAGAGACCCAGTACTTC. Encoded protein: CASSYNPGQSNQETQYF.

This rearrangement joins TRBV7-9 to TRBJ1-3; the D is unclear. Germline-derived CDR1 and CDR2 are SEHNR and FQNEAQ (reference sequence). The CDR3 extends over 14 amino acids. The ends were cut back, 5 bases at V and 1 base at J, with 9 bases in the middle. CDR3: CASSDIRSGNTIYF. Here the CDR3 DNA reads TGTGCCAGCAGCGATATTAGGTCTGGAAACACCATATATTTT.

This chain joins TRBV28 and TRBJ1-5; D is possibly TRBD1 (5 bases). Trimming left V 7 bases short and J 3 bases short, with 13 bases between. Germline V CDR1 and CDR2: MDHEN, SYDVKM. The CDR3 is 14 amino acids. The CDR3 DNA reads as TGTGCCAGCAAAGGTAACAGGTACAATCAGCCCCAGCATTTT. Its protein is CASKGNRYNQPQHF.

CDR3: CASSYRGIHNEQYF. The CDR3 coding sequence is TGTGCCAGTAGCTACAGGGGGATTCACAACGAGCAGTACTTC. The chain combines TRBV19 with TRBJ2-7; TRBD1 aligns across 8 bases. Germline V gene lookup returns CDR1 LNHDA and CDR2 SQIVND (reference sequence). J gave up 5 bases and V 6 bases, and 9 bases lay outside the gene matches. This CDR3 region has 14 residues.

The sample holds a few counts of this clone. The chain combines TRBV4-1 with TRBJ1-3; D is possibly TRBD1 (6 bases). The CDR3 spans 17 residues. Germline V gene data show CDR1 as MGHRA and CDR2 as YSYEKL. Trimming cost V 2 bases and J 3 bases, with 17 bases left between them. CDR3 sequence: CASSQSPAGDFGNTIYF. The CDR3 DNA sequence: TGCGCCAGCAGCCAATCACCAGCAGGGGATTTTGGAAACACCATATATTTT.

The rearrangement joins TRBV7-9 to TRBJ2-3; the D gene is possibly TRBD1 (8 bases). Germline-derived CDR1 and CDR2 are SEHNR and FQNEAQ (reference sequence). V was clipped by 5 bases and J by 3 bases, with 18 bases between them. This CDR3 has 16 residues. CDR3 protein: CASSQGASGATDTQYF. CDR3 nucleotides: TGTGCCAGCAGCCAGGGGGCTAGCGGAGCTACAGATACGCAGTATTTT.

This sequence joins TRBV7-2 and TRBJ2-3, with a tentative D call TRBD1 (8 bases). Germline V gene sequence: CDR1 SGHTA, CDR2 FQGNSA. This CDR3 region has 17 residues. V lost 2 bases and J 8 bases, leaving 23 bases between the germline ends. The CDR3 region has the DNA TGTGCCAGCAGCTTAATTTCTGGGCCGGGGGGACAGGCTACGCAGTATTTT. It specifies CASSLISGPGGQATQYF. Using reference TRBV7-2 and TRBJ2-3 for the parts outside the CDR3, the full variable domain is GAGVSQSPSNKVTEKGKDVELRCDPISGHTALYWYRQSLGQGLEFLIYFQGNSAPDKSGLPSDRFSAERTGGSVSTLTIQRTQQEDSAVYLCASSLISGPGGQATQYFGPGTRLTVL.

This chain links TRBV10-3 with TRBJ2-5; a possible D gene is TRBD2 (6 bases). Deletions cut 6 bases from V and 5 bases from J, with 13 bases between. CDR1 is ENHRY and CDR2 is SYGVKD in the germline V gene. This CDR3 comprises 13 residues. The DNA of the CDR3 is TGTGCCATCAGCGGGACTCTAGGGGAGACCCAGTACTTC. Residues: CAISGTLGETQYF.

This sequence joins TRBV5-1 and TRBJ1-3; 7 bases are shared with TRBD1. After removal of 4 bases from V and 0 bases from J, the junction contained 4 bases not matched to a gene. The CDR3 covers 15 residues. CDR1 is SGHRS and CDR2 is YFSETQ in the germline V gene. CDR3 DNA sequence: TGCGCCAGCAGCCCCGGGACAGCCTCTGGAAACACCATATATTTT. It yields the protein CASSPGTASGNTIYF.

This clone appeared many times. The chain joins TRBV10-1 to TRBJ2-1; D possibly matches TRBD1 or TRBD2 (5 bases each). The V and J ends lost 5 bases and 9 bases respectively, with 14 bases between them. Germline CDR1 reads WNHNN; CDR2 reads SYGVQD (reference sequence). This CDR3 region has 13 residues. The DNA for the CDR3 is TGCGCCAGCAGTCTTCGCTTCGGGGCTGAGCAGTTCTTC. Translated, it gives CASSLRFGAEQFF.

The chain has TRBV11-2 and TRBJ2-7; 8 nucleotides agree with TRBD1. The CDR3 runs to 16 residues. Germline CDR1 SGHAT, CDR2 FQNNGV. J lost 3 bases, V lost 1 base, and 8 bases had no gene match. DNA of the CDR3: TGTGCCAGCAGCTTAGTTGGGCAGGGGGCGAGCTACGAGCAGTACTTC. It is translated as CASSLVGQGASYEQYF.

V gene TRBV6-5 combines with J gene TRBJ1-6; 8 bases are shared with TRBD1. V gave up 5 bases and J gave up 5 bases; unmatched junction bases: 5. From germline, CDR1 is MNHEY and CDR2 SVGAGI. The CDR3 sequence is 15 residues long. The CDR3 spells CASSPRTGNNSPLHF. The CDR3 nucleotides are TGTGCCAGCAGTCCCAGGACAGGGAATAATTCACCCCTCCACTTT.

CDR3 region: CASSIPGFAGNQPQHF. The CDR3 DNA follows: TGTGCCAGTAGTATACCAGGGTTTGCCGGCAATCAGCCCCAGCATTTT. The genes are TRBV19 and TRBJ1-5; the D gene is possibly TRBD1 (5 bases). The germline CDR1 and CDR2 sequences are LNHDA and SQIVND (reference sequence). The ends were cut back, 2 bases at V and 2 bases at J, with 13 bases in the middle. This CDR3 comprises 16 residues.

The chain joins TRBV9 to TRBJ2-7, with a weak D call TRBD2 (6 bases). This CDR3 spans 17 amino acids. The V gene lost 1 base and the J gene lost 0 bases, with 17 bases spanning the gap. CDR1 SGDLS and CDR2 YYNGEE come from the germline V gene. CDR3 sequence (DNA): TGTGCCAGCAGCGTACCCCCTGGCACGGACTACTCCTACGAGCAGTACTTC. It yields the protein CASSVPPGTDYSYEQYF.

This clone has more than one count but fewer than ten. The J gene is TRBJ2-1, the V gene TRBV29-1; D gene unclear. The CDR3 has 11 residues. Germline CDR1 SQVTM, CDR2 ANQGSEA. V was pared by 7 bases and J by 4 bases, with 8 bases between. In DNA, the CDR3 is TGCAGCGGTCAGATTTACAATGAGCAGTTCTTC. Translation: CSGQIYNEQFF.

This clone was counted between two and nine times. The CDR3 coding sequence is TGCGCCAGCAGTGAGAGGACGCCGGGAGGAAAACTGTTTTTT. It translates to CASSERTPGGKLFF. The chain combines TRBV10-2 with TRBJ1-4; D call uncertain. The germline V gene encodes CDR1 WSHSY and CDR2 SAAADI. The CDR3 spans 14 residues. V was pared by 2 bases and J by 10 bases, with 14 bases between.